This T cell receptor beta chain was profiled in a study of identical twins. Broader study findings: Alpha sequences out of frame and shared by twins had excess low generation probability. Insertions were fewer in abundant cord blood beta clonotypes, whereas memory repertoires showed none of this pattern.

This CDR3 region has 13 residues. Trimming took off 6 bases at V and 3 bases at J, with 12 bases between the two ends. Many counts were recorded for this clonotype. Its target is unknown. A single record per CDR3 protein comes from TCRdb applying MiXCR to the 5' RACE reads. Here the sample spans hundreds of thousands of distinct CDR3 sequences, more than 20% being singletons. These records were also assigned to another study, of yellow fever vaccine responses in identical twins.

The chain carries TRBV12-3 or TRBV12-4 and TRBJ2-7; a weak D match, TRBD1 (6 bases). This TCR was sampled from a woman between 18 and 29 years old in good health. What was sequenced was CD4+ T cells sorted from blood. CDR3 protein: CASSLNRDYEQYF. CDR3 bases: TGTGCCAGCAGCTTAAACAGGGACTACGAGCAGTACTTC.